Listed here is a single TCR beta chain. The repertoire was sequenced with immunoSEQ multiplex PCR; TCRdb's copy has only in-frame clones and lacks some. The sample carries about 45,000 clones, approximately 88% recorded once. This specimen belongs to a study of memory CD8 T cells in hepatitis C reinfection. The time point: peak reinfection, 3 to 8 weeks after reinfection detection. Sorted cells were sequenced directly ex vivo without any in vitro expansion. Germline V lookup: CDR1 SNHLY, CDR2 FYNNEI. CDR3 length: 13 residues. V was cut by 10 bases and J by 2 bases, with 12 bases left in between. Sequences were obtained from naive CD8+ T cells sorted from blood. This clonotype originated in a man between 18 and 35 years old with hepatitis C virus infection. This chain joins TRBV2 and TRBJ2-1; maybe TRBD1 (5 bases). Written as DNA, the CDR3 is TGTGCCACCCGACAGACCACCTACAATGAGCAGTTCTTC. The encoded protein is CATRQTTYNEQFF. Combining the CDR3 with reference TRBV2 and TRBJ2-1 gives the whole variable domain EPEVTQTPSHQVTQMGQEVILRCVPISNHLYFYWYRQILGQKVEFLVSFYNNEISEKSEIFDDQFSVERPDGSNFTLKIRSTKLEDSAMYFCATRQTTYNEQFFGPGTRLTVL.